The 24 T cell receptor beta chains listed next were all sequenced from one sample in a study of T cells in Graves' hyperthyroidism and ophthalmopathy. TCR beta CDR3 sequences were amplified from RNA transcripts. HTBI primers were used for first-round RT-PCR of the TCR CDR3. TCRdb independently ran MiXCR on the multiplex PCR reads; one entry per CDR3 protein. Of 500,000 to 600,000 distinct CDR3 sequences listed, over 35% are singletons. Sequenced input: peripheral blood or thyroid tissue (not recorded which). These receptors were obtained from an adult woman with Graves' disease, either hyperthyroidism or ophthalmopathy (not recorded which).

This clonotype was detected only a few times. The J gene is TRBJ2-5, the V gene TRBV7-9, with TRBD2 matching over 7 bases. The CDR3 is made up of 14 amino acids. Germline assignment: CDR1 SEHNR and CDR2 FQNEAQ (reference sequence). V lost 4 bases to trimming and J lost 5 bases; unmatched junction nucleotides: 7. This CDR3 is CASSSPTSLETQYF. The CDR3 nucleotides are TGTGCCAGCAGCTCCCCGACTAGCTTGGAGACCCAGTACTTC.

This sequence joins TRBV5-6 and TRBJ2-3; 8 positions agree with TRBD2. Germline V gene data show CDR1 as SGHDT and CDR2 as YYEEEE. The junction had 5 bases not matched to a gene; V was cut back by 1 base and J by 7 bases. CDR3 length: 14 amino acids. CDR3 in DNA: TGTGCCAGCAGCTTGCCGGGAGGGCCGAATACGCAGTATTTT. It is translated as CASSLPGGPNTQYF.

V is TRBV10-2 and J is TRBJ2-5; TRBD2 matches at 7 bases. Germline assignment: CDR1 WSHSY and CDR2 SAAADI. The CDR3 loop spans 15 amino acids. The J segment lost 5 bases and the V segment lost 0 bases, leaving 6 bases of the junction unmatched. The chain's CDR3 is CASSESGGSLETQYF. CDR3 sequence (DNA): TGCGCCAGCAGTGAGTCGGGCGGGAGCCTGGAGACCCAGTACTTC.

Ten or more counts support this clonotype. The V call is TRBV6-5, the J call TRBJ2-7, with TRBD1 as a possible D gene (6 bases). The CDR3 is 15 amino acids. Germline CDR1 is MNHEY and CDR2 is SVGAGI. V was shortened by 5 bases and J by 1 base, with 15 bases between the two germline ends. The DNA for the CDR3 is TGTGCCAGCAGTCGACTTGACAGGTTTTCCTACGAGCAGTACTTC. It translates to CASSRLDRFSYEQYF.

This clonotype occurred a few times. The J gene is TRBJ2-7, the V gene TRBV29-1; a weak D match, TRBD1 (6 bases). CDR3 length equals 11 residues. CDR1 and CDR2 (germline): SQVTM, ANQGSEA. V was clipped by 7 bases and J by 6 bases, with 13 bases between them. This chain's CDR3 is CSGKGVGEQYF. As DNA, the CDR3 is TGCAGCGGGAAGGGGGTTGGCGAGCAGTACTTC.

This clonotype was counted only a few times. The CDR3 loop is CASSMDPTGRDLTEPLHF. In DNA, the CDR3 is TGTGCCAGTAGTATGGACCCCACGGGACGCGACCTAACTGAACCCCTCCACTTT. The chain is built from TRBV19 and TRBJ1-6; D might be TRBD1 (5 bases). The CDR3 runs 18 residues. The V end lost 3 bases, the J end lost 12 bases, and 27 bases lay between the germline ends. Germline V lookup: CDR1 LNHDA, CDR2 SQIVND (reference sequence).

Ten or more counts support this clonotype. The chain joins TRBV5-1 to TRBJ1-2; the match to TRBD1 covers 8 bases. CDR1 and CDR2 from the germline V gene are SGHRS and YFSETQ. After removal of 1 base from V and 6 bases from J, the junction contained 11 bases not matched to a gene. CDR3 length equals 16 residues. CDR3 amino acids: CASSLMGQVISDGYTF. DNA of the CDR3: TGCGCCAGCAGCTTGATGGGACAGGTAATTTCTGATGGCTACACCTTC.

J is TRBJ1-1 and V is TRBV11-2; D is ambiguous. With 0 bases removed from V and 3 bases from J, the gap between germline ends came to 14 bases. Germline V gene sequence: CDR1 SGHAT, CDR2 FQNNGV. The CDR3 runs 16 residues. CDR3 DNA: TGTGCCAGCAGCTTAGAGCGGGGAATCATGGACACTGAAGCTTTCTTT. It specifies CASSLERGIMDTEAFF.

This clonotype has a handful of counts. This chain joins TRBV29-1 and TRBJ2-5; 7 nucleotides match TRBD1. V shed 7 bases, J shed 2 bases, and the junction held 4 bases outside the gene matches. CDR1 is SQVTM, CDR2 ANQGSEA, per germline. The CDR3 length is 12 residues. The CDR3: CSGRDRQETQYF. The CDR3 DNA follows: TGCAGCGGTCGGGACAGACAAGAGACCCAGTACTTC.

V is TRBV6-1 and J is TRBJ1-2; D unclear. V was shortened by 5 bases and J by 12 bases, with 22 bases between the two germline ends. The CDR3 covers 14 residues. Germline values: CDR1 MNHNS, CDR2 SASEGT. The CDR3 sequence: CASSPRRPSSGNTF. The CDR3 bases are TGTGCCAGCAGTCCCCGGAGACCCAGCTCTGGAAACACCTTC.

CDR3 sequence: CASSSETGTVALEAFF. CDR3 sequence (DNA): TGTGCCAGCAGTTCCGAGACCGGGACGGTTGCTCTTGAAGCTTTCTTT. The rearrangement links TRBV12-3 or TRBV12-4 to TRBJ1-1; D might be TRBD1 (5 bases). V was cut by 4 bases and J by 7 bases, with 22 bases left in between. The CDR3 totals 16 residues.

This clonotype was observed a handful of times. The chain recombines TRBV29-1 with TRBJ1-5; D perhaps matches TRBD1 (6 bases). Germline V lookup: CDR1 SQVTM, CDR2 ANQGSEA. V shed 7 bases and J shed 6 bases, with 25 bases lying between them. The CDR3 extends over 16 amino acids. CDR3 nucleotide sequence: TGCAGCGGCCCCAAAGGACAGTACCTCCCTAGTCAGCCCCAGCATTTT. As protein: CSGPKGQYLPSQPQHF.

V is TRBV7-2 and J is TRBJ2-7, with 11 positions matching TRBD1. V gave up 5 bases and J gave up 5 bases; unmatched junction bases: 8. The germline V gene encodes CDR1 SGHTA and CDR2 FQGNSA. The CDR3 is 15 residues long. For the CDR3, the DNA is TGTGCCAGCAGCATGGACAGGGGGCGTTCGAACGAGCAGTACTTC. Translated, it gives CASSMDRGRSNEQYF.

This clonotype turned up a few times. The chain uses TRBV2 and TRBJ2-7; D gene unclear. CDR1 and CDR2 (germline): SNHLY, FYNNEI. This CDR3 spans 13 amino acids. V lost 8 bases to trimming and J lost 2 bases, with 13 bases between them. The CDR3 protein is CASSYKGPYEQYF. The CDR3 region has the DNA TGTGCCAGCTCATATAAGGGTCCCTACGAGCAGTACTTC.

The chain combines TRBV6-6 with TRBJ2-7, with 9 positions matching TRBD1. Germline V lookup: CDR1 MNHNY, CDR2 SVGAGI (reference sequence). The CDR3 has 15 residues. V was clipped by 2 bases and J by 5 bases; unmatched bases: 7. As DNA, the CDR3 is TGTGCCAGCAGTTACAATCCGGGACAGGGCCACGAGCAGTACTTC. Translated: CASSYNPGQGHEQYF.

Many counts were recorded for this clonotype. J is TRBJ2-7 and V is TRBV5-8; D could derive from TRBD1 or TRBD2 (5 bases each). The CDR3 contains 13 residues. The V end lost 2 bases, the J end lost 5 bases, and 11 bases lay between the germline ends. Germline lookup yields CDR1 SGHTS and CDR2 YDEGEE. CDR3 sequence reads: CASSLWGKDEQYF. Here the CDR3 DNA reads TGTGCCAGCAGCTTATGGGGGAAGGACGAGCAGTACTTC.

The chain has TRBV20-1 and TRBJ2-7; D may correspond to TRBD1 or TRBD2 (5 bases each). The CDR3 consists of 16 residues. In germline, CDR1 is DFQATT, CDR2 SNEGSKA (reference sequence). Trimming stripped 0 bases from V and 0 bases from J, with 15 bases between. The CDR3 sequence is CSAREKRTRSSYEQYF. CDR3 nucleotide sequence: TGCAGTGCTAGAGAGAAGCGGACAAGGAGCTCCTACGAGCAGTACTTC.

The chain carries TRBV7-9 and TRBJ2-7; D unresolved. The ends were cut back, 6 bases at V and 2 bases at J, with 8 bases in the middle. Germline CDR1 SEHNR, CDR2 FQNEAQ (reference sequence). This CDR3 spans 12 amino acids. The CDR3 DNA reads TGTGCCAGCAGTTCGACAACCTACGAGCAGTACTTC. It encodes CASSSTTYEQYF.

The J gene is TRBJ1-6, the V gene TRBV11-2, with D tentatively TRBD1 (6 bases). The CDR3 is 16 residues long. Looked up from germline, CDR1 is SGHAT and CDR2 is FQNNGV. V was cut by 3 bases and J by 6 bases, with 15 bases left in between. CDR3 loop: CASSLGQGRGNSPLHF. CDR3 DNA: TGTGCCAGCAGCTTGGGTCAGGGGCGGGGTAATTCACCCCTCCACTTT.

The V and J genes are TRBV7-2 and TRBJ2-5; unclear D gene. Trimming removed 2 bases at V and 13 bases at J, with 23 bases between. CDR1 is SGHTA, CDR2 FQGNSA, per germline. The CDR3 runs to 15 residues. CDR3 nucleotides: TGTGCCAGCAGCTTAACCCCGGGCGACCTTGGGAAACTGTACTTC. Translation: CASSLTPGDLGKLYF. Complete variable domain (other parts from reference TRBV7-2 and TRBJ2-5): GAGVSQSPSNKVTEKGKDVELRCDPISGHTALYWYRQSLGQGLEFLIYFQGNSAPDKSGLPSDRFSAERTGGSVSTLTIQRTQQEDSAVYLCASSLTPGDLGKLYFGPGTRLLVL.

The CDR3 nucleotides are TGCAGCTTAGCAGGCATCTCCTACGAGCAGTACTTC. This gives the protein CSLAGISYEQYF. This rearrangement joins TRBV29-1 to TRBJ2-7; D gene unclear. CDR1 is SQVTM and CDR2 is ANQGSEA in the germline V gene. V lost 8 bases and J lost 0, with 11 bases in between. This CDR3 spans 12 amino acids.

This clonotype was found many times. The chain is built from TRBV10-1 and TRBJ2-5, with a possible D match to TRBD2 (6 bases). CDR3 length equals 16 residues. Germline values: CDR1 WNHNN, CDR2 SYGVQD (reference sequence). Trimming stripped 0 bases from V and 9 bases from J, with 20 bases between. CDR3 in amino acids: CASSESTGTEGGAQYF. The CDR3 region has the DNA TGCGCCAGCAGTGAGTCGACCGGGACCGAAGGCGGGGCCCAGTACTTC.

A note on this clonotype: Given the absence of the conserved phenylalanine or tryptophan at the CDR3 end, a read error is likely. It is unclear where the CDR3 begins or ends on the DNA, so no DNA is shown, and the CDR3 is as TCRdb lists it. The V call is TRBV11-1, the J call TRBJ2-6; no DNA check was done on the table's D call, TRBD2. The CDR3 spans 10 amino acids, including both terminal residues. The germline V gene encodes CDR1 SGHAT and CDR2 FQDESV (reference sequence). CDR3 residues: CASSFAGRSD.

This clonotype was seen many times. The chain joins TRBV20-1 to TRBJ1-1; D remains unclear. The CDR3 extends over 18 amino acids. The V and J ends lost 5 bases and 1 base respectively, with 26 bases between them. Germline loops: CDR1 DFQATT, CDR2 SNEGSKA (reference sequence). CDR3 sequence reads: CSAGVGLPSSWENTEAFF. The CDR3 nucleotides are TGCAGTGCTGGGGTTGGGCTGCCTTCTTCTTGGGAGAACACTGAAGCTTTCTTT.